A single count supports the clone carrying this T cell receptor beta chain. The data are from a study of T cell responses to AZD1222 COVID-19 vaccine. The table came from immunoSEQ multiplex PCR; TCRdb's copy has only in-frame clones and leaves some out. The sample contains some 150,000 clones, roughly nine tenths of which appear only once. Deletions cut 6 bases from V and 4 bases from J, with 15 bases between. This CDR3 region has 14 residues. Germline V gene data show CDR1 as MRHNA and CDR2 as SNTAGT. The sample consisted of peripheral blood, taken on day 0 of AZD1222 vaccination. The chain employs TRBV6-4 and TRBJ1-2; D might be TRBD1 (6 bases). The source of this sequence is an adult in good health. The CDR3 protein is CASRVDSSGYGYTF. DNA for the CDR3: TGTGCCAGCAGGGTGGACAGTTCGGGCTATGGCTACACCTTC.